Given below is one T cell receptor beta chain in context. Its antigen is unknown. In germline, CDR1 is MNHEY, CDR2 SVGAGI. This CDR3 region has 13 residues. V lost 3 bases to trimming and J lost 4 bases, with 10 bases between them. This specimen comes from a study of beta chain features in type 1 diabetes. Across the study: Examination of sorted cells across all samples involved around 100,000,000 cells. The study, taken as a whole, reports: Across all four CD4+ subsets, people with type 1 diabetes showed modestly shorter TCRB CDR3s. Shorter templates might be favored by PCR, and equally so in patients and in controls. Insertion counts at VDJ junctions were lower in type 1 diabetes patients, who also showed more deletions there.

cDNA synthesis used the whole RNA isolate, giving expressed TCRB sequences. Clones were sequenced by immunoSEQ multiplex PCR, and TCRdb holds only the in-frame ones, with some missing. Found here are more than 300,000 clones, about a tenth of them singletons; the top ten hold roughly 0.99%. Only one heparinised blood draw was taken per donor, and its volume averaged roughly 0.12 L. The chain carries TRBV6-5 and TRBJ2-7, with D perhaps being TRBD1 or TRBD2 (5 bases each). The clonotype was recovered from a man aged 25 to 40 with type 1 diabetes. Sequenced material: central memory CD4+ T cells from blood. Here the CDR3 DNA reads TGTGCCAGCAGTTATCGGGGCGCATACGAGCAGTACTTC. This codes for CASSYRGAYEQYF.